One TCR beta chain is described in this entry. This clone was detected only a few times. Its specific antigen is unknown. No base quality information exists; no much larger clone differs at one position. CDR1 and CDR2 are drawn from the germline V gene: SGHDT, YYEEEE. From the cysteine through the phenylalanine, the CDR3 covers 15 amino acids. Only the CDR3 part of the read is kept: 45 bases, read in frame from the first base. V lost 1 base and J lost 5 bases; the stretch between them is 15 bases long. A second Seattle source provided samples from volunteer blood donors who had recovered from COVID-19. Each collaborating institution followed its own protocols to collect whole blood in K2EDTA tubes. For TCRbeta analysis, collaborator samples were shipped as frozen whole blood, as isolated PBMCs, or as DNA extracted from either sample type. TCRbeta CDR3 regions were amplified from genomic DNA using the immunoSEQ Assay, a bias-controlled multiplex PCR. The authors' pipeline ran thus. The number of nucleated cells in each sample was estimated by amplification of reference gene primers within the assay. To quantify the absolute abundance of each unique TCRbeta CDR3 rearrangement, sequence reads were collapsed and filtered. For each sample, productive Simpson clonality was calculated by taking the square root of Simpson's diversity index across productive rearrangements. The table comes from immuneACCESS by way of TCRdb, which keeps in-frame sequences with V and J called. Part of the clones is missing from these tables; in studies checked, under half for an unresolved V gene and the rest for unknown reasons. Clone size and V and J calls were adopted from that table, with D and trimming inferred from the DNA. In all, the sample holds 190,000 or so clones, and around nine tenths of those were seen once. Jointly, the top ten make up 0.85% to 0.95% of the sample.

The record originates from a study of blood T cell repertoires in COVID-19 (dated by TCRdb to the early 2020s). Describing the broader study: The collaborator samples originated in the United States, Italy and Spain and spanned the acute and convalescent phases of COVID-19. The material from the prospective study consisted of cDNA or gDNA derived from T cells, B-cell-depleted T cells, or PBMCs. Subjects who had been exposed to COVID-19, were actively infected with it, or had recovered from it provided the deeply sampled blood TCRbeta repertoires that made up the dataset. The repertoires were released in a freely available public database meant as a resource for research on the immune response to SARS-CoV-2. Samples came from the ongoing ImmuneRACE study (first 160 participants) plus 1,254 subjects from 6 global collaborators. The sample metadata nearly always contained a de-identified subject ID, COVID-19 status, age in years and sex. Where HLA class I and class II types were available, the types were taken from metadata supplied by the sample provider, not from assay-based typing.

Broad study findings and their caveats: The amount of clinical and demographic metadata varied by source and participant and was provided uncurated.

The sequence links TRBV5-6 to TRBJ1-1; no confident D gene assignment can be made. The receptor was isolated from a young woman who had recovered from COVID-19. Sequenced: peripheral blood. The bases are TGTGCCAGCAGCTTGCTTGCGGGTCTTATGACTGAAGCTTTCTTT. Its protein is CASSLLAGLMTEAFF.